This T cell receptor (beta chain) was identified during a study of T cell responses to AZD1222 COVID-19 vaccine. Overall study results and limits: There were vaccine-associated CD4 TCRs across spike, dominant at 160-218 and 743-854. Per reports, nearly half of all spike-specific TCRs target regions that are unmutated in variants.

Comments on this clone: The target antigen is unknown.

The junction had 2 bases not matched to a gene; V was cut back by 7 bases and J by 0 bases. Looked up from germline, CDR1 is SNHLY and CDR2 is FYNNEI. This CDR3 spans 14 amino acids. Sequenced by immunoSEQ multiplex PCR; TCRdb stores in-frame clones only, minus some. The repertoire holds about 180,000 clones, with just over 85% as singletons. The TCR originated in an adult who received the AZD1222 COVID-19 vaccine. The chain employs TRBV2 and TRBJ2-3; 9 positions match TRBD2. Sequencing used peripheral blood, obtained 28 days after the second AZD1222 dose. The CDR3 DNA sequence: TGTGCCAGCACGCGGGGGGGTAGCACAGATACGCAGTATTTT. Protein sequence: CASTRGGSTDTQYF.